One T cell receptor beta chain is described in this entry. The target antigen is unknown. The sample is drawn from a study of blood T cells in healthy people across ages. Points from the study as a whole: Naive and antigen-experienced cells were not separated, limiting conclusive comparison. Diversity of TCR beta correlated strongly with naive T cell percentage.

The CDR3 extends over 16 amino acids. Trimming shortened V by 2 bases and J by 5 bases, and 19 bases separated the two germline ends. CDR1 is MGHRA, CDR2 YSYEKL, per germline. Total RNA amounts of at least 5 micrograms were extracted per sample. Together with a sample-barcoded 5' primer, a J-beta primer mix was included in a second PCR lasting about 6 to 11 cycles. Tagging of each cDNA molecule was performed by a template-switch adaptor with 12 random nucleotides. Each CDR3 protein gets one entry after TCRdb re-called the 5' RACE reads with MiXCR. The sample shows about 1,400,000 distinct CDR3 sequences, approximately 42% of them seen only once.

The TCR originated in a woman between 18 and 29 years old in good health. This rearrangement joins TRBV4-1 to TRBJ2-7; D may correspond to TRBD1 or TRBD2 (5 bases each). Source material: blood. DNA for the CDR3: TGCGCCAGCAGCCAAAAACTCCAACGGGGACGCAACGAGCAGTACTTC. It codes for CASSQKLQRGRNEQYF.